In its sample, the clone carrying this T cell receptor (beta chain) was seen many times. The sample originates from a study of blood T cell repertoires in COVID-19. Germline V gene sequence: CDR1 SEHNR, CDR2 FQNEAQ (reference sequence). This CDR3 has 16 amino acids. V lost 1 base and J 7 bases, leaving 19 bases between the germline ends. Original handling: Quantification of nucleated cells was approximated via reference gene primer amplification. The repertoire was sequenced with immunoSEQ multiplex PCR; TCRdb's copy has only in-frame clones and lacks some. D and trimming were read from the DNA, whereas the V and J calls and clone size are those reported in that table. The top ten hold over 5% of the sample, which has 150,000 to 200,000 clones, 82% seen once.

The rearrangement joins TRBV7-9 to TRBJ1-2; no definite D call. Sequencing input: peripheral blood. The sequence was obtained from a woman aged 25 to 39 with acute or convalescent COVID-19. The CDR3 sequence is CASSLDLAVHPSGYTF. The CDR3 DNA follows: TGTGCCAGCAGCTTAGATCTGGCAGTTCACCCGTCTGGCTACACCTTC.